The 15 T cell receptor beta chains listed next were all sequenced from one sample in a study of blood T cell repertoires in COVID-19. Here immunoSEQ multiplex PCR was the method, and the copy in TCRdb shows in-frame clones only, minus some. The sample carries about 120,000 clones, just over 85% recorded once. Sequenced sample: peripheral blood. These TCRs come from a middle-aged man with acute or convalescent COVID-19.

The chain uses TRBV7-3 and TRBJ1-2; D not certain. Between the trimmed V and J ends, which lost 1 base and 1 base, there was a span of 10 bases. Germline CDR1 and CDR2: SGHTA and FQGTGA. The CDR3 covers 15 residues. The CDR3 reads CASSLMGTGNYGYTF. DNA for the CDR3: TGTGCCAGCAGCTTAATGGGCACCGGTAACTATGGCTACACCTTC.

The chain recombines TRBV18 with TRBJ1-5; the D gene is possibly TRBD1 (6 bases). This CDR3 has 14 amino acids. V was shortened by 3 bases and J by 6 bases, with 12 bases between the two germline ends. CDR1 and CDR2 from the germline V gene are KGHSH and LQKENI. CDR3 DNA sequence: TGTGCCAGCTCACCCGGGGGGCAAGGTCAGCCCCAGCATTTT. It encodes CASSPGGQGQPQHF.

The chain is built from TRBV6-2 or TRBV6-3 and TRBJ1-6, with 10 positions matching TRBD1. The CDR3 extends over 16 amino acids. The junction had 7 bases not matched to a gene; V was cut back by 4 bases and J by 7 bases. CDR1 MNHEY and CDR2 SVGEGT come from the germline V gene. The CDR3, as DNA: TGTGCCAGCAGTTTATTCCGGGGACAGGGGAATTCACCCCTCCACTTT. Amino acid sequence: CASSLFRGQGNSPLHF.

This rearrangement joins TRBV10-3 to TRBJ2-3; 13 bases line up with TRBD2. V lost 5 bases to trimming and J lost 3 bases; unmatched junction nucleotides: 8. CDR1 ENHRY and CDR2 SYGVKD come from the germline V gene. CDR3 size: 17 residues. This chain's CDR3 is CAISHTSGRERTDTQYF. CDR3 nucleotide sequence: TGTGCCATCAGTCACACTAGCGGGAGGGAGAGGACAGATACGCAGTATTTT.

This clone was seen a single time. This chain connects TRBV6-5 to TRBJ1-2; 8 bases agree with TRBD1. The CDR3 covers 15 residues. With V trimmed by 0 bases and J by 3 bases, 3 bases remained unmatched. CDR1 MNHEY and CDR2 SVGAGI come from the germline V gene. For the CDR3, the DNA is TGTGCCAGCAGTTACTCGGCAGGGGGCGACTATGGCTACACCTTC. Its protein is CASSYSAGGDYGYTF.

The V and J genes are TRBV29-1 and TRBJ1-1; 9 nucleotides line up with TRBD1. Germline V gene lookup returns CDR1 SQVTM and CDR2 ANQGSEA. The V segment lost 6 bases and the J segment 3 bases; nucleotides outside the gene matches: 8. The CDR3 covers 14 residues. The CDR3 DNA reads TGCAGCGTGGGACAGGGTGCGTTGGACACTGAAGCTTTCTTT. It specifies CSVGQGALDTEAFF.

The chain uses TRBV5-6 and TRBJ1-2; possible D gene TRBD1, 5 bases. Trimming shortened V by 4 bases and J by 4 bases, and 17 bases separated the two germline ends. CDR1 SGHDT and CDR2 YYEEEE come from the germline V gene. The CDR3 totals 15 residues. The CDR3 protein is CASSPMGEGRYGYTF. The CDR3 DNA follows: TGTGCCAGCAGCCCCATGGGGGAGGGGCGCTATGGCTACACCTTC.

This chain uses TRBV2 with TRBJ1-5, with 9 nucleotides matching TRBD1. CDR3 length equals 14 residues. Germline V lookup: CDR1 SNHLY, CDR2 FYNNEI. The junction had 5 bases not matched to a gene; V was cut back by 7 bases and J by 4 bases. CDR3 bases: TGTGCCAGCAACATAGGACAGGGGAATCAGCCCCAGCATTTT. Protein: CASNIGQGNQPQHF.

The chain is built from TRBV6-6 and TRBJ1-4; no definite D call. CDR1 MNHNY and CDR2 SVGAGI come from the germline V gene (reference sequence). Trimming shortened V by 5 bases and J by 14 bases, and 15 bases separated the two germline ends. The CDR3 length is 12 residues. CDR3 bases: TGTGCCAGCAGTCAAACTCTAGGACTCCTGTTTTTT. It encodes CASSQTLGLLFF.

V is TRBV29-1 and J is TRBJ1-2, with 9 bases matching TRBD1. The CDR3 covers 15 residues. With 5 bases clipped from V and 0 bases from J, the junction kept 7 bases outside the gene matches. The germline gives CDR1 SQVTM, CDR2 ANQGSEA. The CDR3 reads CSVSGQGSTNYGYTF. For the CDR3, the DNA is TGCAGCGTTTCCGGACAGGGGTCAACTAACTATGGCTACACCTTC.

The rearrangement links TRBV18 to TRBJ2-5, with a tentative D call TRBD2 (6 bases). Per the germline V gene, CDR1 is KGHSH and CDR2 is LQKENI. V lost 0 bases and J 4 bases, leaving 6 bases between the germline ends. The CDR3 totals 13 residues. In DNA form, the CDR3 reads TGTGCCAGCTCACCACCGGGAGGAGAGACCCAGTACTTC. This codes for CASSPPGGETQYF.

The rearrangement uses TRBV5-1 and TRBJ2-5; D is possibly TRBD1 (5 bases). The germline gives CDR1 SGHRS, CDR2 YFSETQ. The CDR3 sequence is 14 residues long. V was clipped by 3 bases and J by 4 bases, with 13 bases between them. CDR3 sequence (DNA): TGCGCCAGCAGCTGGGGCCAAATGGGAGAGACCCAGTACTTC. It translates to CASSWGQMGETQYF.

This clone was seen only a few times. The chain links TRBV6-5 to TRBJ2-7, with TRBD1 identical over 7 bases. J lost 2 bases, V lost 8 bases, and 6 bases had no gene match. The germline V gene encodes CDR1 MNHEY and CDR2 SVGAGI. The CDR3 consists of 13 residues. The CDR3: CASGGQSTYEQYF. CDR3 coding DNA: TGTGCCAGCGGGGGACAGTCAACCTACGAGCAGTACTTC.

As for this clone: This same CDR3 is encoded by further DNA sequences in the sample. CDR3 protein: CASSVGTSGSYEQYF. The CDR3 coding sequence is TGTGCCAGCAGCGTAGGGACTAGCGGCTCCTACGAGCAGTACTTC. The chain recombines TRBV9 with TRBJ2-7, with 10 nucleotides matching TRBD2. J lost 0 bases, V lost 0 bases, and 0 bases had no gene match. Germline loops: CDR1 SGDLS, CDR2 YYNGEE. The CDR3 runs 15 residues.

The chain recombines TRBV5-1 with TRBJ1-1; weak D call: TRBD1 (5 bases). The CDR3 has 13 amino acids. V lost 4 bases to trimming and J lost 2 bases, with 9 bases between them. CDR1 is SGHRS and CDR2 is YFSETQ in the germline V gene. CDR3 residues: CASSPWTNTEAFF. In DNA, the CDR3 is TGCGCCAGCAGCCCGTGGACAAACACTGAAGCTTTCTTT.